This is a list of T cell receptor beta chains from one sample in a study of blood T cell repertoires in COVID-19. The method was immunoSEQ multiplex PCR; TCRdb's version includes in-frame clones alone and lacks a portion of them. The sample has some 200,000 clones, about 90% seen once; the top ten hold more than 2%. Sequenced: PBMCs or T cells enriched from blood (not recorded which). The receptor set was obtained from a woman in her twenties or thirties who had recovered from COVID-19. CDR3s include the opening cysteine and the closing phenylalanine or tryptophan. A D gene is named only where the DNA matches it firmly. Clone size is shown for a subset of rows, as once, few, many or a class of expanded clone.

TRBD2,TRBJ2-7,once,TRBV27,CASSWSGGGPYEQYF,TGTGCCAGCAGTTGGTCGGGCGGGGGTCCCTACGAGCAGTACTTC
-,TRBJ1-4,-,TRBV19,CASGSTGKRYSTNEKLFF,TGTGCCAGCGGATCTACAGGAAAGAGATATTCAACTAATGAAAAACTGTTTTTT
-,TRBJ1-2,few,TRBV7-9,CASSDGNYGYTF,TGTGCCAGCTCCGACGGGAACTATGGCTACACCTTC
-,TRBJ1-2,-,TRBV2,CASTQGRGSYGYTF,TGTGCCAGCACCCAAGGGAGGGGCAGCTATGGCTACACCTTC
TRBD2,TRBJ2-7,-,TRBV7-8,CASSLGLADSRSYEQYF,TGTGCCAGCAGCTTAGGACTAGCGGACTCACGCTCCTACGAGCAGTACTTC
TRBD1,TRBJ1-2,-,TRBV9,CASSARTGGLVRGYTF,TGTGCCAGCAGCGCCCGGACAGGGGGCCTTGTGAGGGGCTACACCTTC
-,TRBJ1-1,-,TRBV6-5,CASSYSGGAEAFF,TGTGCCAGCAGTTACTCGGGAGGGGCTGAAGCTTTCTTT
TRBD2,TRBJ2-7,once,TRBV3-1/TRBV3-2,CASRLGLADSYEQYF,TGTGCCAGCAGACTCGGACTAGCGGACTCCTACGAGCAGTACTTC
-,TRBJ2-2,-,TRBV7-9,CASSPRRTARTAGELFF,TGTGCCAGCAGCCCGCGGAGGACAGCTCGAACGGCCGGGGAGCTGTTTTTT
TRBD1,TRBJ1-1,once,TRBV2,CASSRDRGEAFF,TGTGCCAGCAGTCGTGACAGGGGGGAAGCTTTCTTT
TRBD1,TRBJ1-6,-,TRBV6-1,CASSEWTGGGNSPLHF,TGTGCCAGCAGTGAATGGACAGGGGGCGGAAATTCACCCCTCCACTTT
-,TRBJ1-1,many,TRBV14,CASTWDIHLNTEAFF,TGTGCCAGCACCTGGGACATCCATTTGAACACTGAAGCTTTCTTT
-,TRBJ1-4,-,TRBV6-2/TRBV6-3,CASSYIGKNEKLFF,TGTGCCAGCAGTTACATCGGGAAGAATGAAAAACTGTTTTTT
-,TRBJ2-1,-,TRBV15,CATRGARYNEQFF,TGTGCCACCAGGGGGGCGCGATACAATGAGCAGTTCTTC
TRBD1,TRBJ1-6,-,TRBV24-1,CATSDHRDRDSPLHF,TGTGCCACCAGTGACCACAGGGACAGGGATTCACCCCTCCACTTT
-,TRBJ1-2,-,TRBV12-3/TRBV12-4,CASSLESGYGYTF,TGTGCCAGCAGTTTAGAATCCGGGTACGGCTACACCTTC
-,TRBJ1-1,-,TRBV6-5,CASSYRGNTEAFF,TGTGCCAGCAGTTATAGGGGGAACACTGAAGCTTTCTTT
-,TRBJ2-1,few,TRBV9,CASSANPTIDNEQFF,TGTGCCAGCAGCGCCAATCCTACCATTGACAATGAGCAGTTCTTC
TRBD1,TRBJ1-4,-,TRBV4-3,CASSPDRTGREKLFF,TGCGCCAGCAGCCCGGATAGGACAGGGCGGGAAAAACTGTTTTTT
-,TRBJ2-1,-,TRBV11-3,CASSLTGNYNEQFF,TGTGCCAGCAGCTTAACGGGAAACTACAATGAGCAGTTCTTC
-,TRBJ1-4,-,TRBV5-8,CASSRTATNEKLFF,TGTGCCAGCAGCCGGACAGCCACTAATGAAAAACTGTTTTTT
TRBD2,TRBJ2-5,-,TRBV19,CASGSWTSGETQYF,TGTGCCAGTGGCTCCTGGACTAGCGGAGAGACCCAGTACTTC
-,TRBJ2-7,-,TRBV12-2,CASRLGQTDPSSYEQYF,TGTGCAAGTCGCTTAGGTCAGACAGACCCATCATCCTACGAGCAGTACTTC
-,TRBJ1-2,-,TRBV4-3,CASSHWSVQANYGYTF,TGCGCCAGCAGCCACTGGTCGGTTCAAGCTAACTATGGCTACACCTTC
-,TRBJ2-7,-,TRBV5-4,CASSLREGEQYF,TGTGCCAGCAGCCTCAGGGAAGGCGAGCAGTACTTC
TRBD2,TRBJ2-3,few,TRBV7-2,CASSPQYLAADTQYF,TGTGCCAGCAGCCCGCAGTATCTAGCGGCAGATACGCAGTATTTT
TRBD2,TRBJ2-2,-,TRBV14,CASSQVLAGMNTGELFF,TGTGCCAGCAGCCAAGTACTAGCGGGGATGAACACCGGGGAGCTGTTTTTT
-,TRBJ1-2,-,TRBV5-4,CASSFNRANSNGYTF,TGTGCCAGCAGCTTTAACAGGGCCAACTCTAATGGCTACACCTTC
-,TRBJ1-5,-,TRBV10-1,CASRGAPRKPNSNQPQHF,TGCGCCAGCAGGGGGGCCCCCCGGAAACCCAATAGCAATCAGCCCCAGCATTTT
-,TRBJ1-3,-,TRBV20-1,CSAPSGNTIYF,TGCAGTGCCCCGTCTGGAAACACCATATATTTT
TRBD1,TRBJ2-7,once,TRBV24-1,CATSESGTGSYEQYF,TGTGCCACCAGTGAATCCGGGACAGGGTCCTACGAGCAGTACTTC
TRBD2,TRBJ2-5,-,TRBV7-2,CASSFNSGGGEETQYF,TGTGCCAGCAGCTTTAATAGCGGGGGGGGAGAAGAGACCCAGTACTTC
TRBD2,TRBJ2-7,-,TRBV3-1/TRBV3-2,CASSPLPGLAPSYEQYF,TGTGCCAGCAGCCCCCTCCCGGGACTAGCCCCTTCCTACGAGCAGTACTTC
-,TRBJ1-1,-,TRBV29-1,CSRCTRRLNTEAFF,TGCAGCCGTTGTACTCGTCGGTTGAACACTGAAGCTTTCTTT
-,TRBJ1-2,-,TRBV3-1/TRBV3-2,CASSQEVGVYGYTF,TGTGCCAGCAGCCAAGAGGTAGGGGTCTATGGCTACACCTTC
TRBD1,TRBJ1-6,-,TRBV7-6,CASSFSPDRENSPLHF,TGTGCCAGCAGCTTTTCTCCGGACAGGGAAAATTCACCCCTCCACTTT